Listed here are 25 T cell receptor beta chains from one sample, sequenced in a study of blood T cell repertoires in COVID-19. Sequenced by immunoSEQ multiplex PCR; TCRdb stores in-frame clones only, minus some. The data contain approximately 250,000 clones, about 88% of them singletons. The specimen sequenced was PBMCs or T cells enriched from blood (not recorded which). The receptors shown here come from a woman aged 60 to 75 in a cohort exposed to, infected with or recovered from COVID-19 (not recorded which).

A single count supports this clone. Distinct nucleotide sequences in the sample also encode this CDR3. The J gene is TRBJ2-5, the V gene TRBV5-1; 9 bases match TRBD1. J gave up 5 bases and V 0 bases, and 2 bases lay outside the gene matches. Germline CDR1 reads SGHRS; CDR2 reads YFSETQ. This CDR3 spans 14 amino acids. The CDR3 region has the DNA TGCGCCAGCAGCTTGGCCGGACAGGGGGAGACCCAGTACTTC. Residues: CASSLAGQGETQYF.

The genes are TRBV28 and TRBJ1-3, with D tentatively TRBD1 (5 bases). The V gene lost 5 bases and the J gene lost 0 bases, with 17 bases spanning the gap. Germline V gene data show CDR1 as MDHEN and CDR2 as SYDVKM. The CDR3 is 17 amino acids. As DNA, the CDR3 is TGTGCCAGCAGTAACAGGACAAAAGTAAACTCTGGAAACACCATATATTTT. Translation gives CASSNRTKVNSGNTIYF. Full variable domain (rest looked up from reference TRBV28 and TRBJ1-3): DVKVTQSSRYLVKRTGEKVFLECVQDMDHENMFWYRQDPGLGLRLIYFSYDVKMKEKGDIPEGYSVSREKKERFSLILESASTNQTSMYLCASSNRTKVNSGNTIYFGEGSWLTVV.

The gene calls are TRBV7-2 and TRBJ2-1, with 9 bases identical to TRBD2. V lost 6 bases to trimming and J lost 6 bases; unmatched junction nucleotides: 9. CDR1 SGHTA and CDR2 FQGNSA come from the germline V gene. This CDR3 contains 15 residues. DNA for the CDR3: TGTGCCAGCAGTGGTAGCGGGAGAACCTCCAATGAGCAGTTCTTC. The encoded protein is CASSGSGRTSNEQFF.

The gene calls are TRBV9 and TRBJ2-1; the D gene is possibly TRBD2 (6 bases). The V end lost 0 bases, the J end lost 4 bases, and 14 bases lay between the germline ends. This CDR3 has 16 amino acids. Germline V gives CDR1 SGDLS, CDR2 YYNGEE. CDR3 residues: CASSVGIMGGYNEQFF. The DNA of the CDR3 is TGTGCCAGCAGCGTAGGAATCATGGGGGGTTACAATGAGCAGTTCTTC.

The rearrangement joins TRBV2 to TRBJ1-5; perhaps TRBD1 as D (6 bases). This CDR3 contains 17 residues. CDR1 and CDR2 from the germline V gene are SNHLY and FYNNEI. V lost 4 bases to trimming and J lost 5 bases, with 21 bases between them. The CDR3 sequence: CASSAQGGGRLYQPQHF. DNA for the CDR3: TGTGCCAGCAGTGCCCAAGGGGGGGGGCGCCTTTATCAGCCCCAGCATTTT.

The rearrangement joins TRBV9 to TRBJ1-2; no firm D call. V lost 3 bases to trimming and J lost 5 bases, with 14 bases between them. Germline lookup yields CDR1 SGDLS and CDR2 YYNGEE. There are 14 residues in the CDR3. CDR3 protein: CASSARPGDYGYTF. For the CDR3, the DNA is TGTGCCAGCAGCGCCCGGCCAGGCGATTATGGCTACACCTTC.

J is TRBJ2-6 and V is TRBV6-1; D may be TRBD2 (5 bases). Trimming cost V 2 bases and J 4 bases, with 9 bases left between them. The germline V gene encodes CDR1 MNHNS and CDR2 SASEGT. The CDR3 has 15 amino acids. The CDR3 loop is CASSETRAGANVLTF. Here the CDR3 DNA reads TGTGCCAGCAGTGAAACGAGGGCCGGGGCCAACGTCCTGACTTTC.

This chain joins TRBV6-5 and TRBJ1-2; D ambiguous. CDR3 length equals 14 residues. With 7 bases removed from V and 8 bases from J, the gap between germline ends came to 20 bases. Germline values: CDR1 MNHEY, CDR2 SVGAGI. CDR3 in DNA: TGTGCCAGCATCGACCAGGCCCCCTCGGGGGGCTACACCTTC. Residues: CASIDQAPSGGYTF.

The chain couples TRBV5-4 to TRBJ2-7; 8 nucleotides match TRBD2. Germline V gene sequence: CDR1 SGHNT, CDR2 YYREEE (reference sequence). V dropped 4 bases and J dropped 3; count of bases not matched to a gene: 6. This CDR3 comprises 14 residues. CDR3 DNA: TGTGCCAGCAGCCCGGGAGGGAAAGGCTACGAGCAGTACTTC. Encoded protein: CASSPGGKGYEQYF.

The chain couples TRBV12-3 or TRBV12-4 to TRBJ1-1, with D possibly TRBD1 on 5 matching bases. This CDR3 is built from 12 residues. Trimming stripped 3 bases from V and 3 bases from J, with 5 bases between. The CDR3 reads CASSFRDTEAFF. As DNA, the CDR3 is TGTGCCAGCAGTTTCAGGGACACTGAAGCTTTCTTT.

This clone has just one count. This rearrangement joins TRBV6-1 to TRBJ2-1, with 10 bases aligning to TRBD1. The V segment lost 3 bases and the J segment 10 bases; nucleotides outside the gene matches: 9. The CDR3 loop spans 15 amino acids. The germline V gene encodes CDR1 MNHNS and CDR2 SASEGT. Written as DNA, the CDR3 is TGTGCCAGCAGTGATGCGGGGACAGGGGCCCGGGAGCAGTTCTTC. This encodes CASSDAGTGAREQFF.

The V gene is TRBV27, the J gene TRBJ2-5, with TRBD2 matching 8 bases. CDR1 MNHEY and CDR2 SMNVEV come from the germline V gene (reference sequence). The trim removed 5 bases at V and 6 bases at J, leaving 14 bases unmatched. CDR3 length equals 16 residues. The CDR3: CASSPESGRALKTQYF. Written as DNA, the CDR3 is TGTGCCAGCAGTCCGGAGAGCGGGAGAGCGTTAAAGACCCAGTACTTC.

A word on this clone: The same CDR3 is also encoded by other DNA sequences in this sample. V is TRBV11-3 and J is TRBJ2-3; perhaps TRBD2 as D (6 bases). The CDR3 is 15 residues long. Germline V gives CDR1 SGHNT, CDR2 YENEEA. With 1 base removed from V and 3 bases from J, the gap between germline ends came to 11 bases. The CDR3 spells CASSLAGESTDTQYF. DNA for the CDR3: TGTGCCAGCAGCTTAGCGGGAGAGAGTACAGATACGCAGTATTTT. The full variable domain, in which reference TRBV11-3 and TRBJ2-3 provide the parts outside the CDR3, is EAGVVQSPRYKIIEKKQPVAFWCNPISGHNTLYWYLQNLGQGPELLIRYENEEAVDDSQLPKDRFSAERLKGVDSTLKIQPAELGDSAVYLCASSLAGESTDTQYFGPGTRLTVL.

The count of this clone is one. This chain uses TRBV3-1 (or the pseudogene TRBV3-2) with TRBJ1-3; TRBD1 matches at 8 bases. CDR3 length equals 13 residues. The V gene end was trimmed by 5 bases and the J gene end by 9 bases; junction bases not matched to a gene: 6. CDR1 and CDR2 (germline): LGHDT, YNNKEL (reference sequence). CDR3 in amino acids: CASSTGGRSTIYF. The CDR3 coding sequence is TGTGCCAGCAGCACAGGGGGGAGGAGCACCATATATTTT.

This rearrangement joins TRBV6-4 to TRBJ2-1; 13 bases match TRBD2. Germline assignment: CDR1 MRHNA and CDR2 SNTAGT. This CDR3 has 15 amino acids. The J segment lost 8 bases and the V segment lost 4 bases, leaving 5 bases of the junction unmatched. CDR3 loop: CASSAITSGRDEQFF. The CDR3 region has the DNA TGTGCCAGCAGTGCCATTACTAGCGGGAGGGATGAGCAGTTCTTC.

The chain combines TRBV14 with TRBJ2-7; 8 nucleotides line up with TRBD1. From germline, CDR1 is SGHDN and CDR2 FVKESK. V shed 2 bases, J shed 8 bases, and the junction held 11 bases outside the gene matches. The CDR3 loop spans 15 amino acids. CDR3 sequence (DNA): TGTGCCAGCAGCCAAATGACAGGGGCCACATTAAAGCAGTACTTC. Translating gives CASSQMTGATLKQYF. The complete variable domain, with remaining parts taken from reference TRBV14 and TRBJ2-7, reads EAGVTQFPSHSVIEKGQTVTLRCDPISGHDNLYWYRRVMGKEIKFLLHFVKESKQDESGMPNNRFLAERTGGTYSTLKVQPAELEDSGVYFCASSQMTGATLKQYFGPGTRLTVT.

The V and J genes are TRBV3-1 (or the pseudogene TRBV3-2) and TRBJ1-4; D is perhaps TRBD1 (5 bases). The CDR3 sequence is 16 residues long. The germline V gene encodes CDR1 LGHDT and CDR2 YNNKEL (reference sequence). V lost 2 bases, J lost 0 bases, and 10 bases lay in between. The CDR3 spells CASSQTGTATNEKLFF. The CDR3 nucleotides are TGTGCCAGCAGCCAAACCGGGACTGCAACTAATGAAAAACTGTTTTTT.

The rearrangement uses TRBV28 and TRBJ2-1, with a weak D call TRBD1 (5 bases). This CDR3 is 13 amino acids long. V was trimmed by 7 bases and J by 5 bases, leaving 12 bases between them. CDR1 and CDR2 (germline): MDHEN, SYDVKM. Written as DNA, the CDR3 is TGTGCCAGCATGGGGCGTATTGACAATGAGCAGTTCTTC. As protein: CASMGRIDNEQFF.

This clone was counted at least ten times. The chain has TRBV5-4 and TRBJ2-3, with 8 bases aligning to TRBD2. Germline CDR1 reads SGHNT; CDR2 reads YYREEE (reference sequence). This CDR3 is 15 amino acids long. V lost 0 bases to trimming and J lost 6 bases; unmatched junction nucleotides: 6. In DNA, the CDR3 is TGTGCCAGCAGCTTGGGGGGGACTAGAGGGGATACGCAGTATTTT. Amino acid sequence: CASSLGGTRGDTQYF.

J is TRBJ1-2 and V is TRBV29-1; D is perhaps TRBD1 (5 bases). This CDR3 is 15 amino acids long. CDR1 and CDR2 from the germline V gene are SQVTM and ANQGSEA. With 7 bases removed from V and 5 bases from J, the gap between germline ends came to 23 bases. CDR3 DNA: TGCAGCGCCCACGGGTTCGGGGGACGGAGATATGGCTACACCTTC. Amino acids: CSAHGFGGRRYGYTF.

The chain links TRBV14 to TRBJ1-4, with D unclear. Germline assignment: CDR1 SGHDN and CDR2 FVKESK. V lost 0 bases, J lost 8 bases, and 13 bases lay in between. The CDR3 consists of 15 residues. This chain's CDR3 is CASSQDKGGSEKLFF. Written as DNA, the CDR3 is TGTGCCAGCAGCCAAGATAAAGGAGGATCCGAAAAACTGTTTTTT.

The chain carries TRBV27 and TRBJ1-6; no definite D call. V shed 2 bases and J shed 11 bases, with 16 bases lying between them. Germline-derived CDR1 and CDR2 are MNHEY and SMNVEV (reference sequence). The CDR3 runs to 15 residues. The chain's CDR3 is CASSLDRDPWTPLHF. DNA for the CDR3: TGTGCCAGCAGTTTAGATCGGGATCCCTGGACACCCCTCCACTTT.

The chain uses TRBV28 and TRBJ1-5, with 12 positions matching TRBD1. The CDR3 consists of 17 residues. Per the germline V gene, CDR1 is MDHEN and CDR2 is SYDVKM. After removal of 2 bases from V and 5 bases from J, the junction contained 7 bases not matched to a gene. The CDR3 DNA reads TGTGCCAGCAGTTTACCCGGGGGACAGGGGGCTGATCAGCCCCAGCATTTT. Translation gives CASSLPGGQGADQPQHF.

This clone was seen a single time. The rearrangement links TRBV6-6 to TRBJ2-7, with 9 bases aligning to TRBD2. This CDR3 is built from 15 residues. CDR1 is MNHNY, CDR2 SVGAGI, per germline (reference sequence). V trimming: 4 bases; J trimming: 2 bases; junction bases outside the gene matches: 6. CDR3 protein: CASSSAGGRAYEQYF. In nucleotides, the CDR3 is TGTGCCAGCAGTTCCGCCGGCGGGAGGGCCTACGAGCAGTACTTC.

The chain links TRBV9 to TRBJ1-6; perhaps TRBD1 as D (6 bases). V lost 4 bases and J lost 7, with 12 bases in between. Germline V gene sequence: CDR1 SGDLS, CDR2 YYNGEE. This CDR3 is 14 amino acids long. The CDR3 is CASSLTGTNSPLHF. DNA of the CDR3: TGTGCCAGCAGCCTCACAGGGACAAATTCACCCCTCCACTTT.